This TCR beta chain appears in the sequencing data of a study of CD8 T cells in ankylosing spondylitis. Overall study findings and caveats: Certain motif variants had earlier been reported in reactive arthritis synovial fluid and blood. Within matched ankylosing spondylitis synovial fluid, disease-linked clones were reportedly significantly enriched. Clones linked with disease were CD8+ and fairly uncommon in the peripheral blood. Within ankylosing spondylitis blood, a TCR beta motif made up of eight or nine highly homologous variants appeared to be characteristic.

Libraries for TCR beta were made by quantitative 5'-RACE with molecular barcodes. Each CDR3 protein gets one entry after TCRdb re-called the 5' RACE reads with MiXCR. The table shows just under 550,000 distinct CDR3 sequences, with about 12% occurring only once. V lost 3 bases and J lost 13, with 9 bases in between. CDR3 length: 10 residues. Germline values: CDR1 SQVTM, CDR2 ANQGSEA. As to this clonotype: Its specificity is not known.

The TCR sequence derives from a male donor with ankylosing spondylitis. V usage is TRBV29-1 and J usage is TRBJ2-2; the D call may be TRBD1 or TRBD2 (6 bases each). Sequencing was carried out using blood, either unsorted or a sorted T cell fraction (not recorded which). CDR3 sequence (DNA): TGCAGCGTTGACAGGGGAGGGCTGTTTTTT. This gives the protein CSVDRGGLFF.